The source of this T cell receptor beta chain is a study of blood T cell repertoires in COVID-19. Trimming took 5 bases from V and 5 from J; bases not matched to a gene: 13. CDR3 length: 16 amino acids. In germline, CDR1 is SEHNR, CDR2 FQNEAQ (reference sequence). Assay: immunoSEQ multiplex PCR; the TCRdb copy retains only in-frame clones and omits some. The table has about 190,000 clones, around four fifths seen once. The TCR comes from a woman in her thirties or forties with acute or convalescent COVID-19. Sequencing used peripheral blood. The gene calls are TRBV7-9 and TRBJ2-7; 9 nucleotides match TRBD2. The CDR3 DNA reads as TGTGCCAGCAGCCTAGGGGGTAGCGGGAGCCCCCACGAGCAGTACTTC. Translated: CASSLGGSGSPHEQYF. Based on the CDR3 plus reference TRBV7-9 and TRBJ2-7, the full variable domain is DTGVSQNPRHKITKRGQNVTFRCDPISEHNRLYWYRQTLGQGPEFLTYFQNEAQLEKSRLLSDRFSAERPKGSFSTLEIQRTEQGDSAMYLCASSLGGSGSPHEQYFGPGTRLTVT.